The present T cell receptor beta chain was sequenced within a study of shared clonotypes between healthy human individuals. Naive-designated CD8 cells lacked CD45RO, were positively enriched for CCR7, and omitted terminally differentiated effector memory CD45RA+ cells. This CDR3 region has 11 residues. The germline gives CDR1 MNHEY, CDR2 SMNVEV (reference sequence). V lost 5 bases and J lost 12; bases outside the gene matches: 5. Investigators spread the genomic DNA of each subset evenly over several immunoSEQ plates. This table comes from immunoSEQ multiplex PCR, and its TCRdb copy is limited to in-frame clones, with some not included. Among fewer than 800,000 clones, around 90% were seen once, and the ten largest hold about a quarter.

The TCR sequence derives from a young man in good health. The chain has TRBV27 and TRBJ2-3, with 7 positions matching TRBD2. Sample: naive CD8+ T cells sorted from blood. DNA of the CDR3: TGTGCCAGCAGTCCCGGGACTATACAGTATTTT. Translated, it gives CASSPGTIQYF.